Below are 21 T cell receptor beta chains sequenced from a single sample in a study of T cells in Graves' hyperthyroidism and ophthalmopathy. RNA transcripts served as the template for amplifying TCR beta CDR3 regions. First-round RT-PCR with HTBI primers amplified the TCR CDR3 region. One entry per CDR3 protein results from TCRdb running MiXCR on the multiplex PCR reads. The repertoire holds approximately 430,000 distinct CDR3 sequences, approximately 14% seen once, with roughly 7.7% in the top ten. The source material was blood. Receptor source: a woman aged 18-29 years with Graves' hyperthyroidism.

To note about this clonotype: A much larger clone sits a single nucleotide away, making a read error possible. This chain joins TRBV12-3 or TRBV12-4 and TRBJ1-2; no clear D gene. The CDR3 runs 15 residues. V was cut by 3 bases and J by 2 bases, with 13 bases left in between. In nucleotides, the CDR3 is TGTGCCAGCAGTTTGTCCCCTCACGCGAACTATGGCTACACCTTC. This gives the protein CASSLSPHANYGYTF.

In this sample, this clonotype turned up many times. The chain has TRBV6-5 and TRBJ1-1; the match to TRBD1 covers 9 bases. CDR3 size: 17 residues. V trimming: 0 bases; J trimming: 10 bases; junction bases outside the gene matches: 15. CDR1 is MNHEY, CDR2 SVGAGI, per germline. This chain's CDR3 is CASSYSIGGQGFDIAFF. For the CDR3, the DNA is TGTGCCAGCAGTTACTCGATAGGGGGACAGGGTTTTGATATAGCTTTCTTT.

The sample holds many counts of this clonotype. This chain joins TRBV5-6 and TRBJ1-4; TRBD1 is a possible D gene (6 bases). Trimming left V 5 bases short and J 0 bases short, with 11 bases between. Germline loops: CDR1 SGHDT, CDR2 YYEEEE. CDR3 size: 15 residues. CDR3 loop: CASSRGAPTNEKLFF. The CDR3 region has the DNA TGTGCCAGCAGTCGGGGGGCTCCAACTAATGAAAAACTGTTTTTT.

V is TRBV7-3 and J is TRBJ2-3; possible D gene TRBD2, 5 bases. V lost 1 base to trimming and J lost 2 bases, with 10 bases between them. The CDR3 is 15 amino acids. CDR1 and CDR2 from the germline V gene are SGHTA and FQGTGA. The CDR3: CASSLMAGTTDTQYF. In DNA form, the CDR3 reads TGTGCCAGCAGCTTAATGGCGGGCACCACAGATACGCAGTATTTT.

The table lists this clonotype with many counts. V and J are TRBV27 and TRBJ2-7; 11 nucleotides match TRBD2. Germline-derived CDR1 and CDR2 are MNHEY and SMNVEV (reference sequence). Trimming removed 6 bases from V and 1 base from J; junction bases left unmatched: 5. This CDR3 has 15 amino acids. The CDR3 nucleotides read TGTGCCAGCAGGGAGGTAGCGGGGGGGTCCTACGAGCAGTACTTC. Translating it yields CASREVAGGSYEQYF.

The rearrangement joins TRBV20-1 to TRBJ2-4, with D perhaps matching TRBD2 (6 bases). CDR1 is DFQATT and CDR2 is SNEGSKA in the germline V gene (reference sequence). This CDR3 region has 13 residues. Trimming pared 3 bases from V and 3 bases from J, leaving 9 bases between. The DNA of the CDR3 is TGCAGTGCTAGGGAGACTAGCAAAAACATTCAGTACTTC. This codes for CSARETSKNIQYF.

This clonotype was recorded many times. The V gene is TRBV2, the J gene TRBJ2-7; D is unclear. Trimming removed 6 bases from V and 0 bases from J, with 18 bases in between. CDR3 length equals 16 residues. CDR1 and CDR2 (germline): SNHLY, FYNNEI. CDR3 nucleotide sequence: TGTGCCAGCAGCTACGCTTTGGGCATCCGCTCCTACGAGCAGTACTTC. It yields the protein CASSYALGIRSYEQYF.

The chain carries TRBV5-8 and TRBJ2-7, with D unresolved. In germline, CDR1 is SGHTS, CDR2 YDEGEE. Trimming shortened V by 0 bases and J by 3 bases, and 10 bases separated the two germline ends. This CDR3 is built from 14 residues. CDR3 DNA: TGTGCCAGCAGCTTGGTTGGTCGGAGCTACGAGCAGTACTTC. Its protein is CASSLVGRSYEQYF.

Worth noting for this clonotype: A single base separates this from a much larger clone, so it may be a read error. CDR3 residues: CASSEEEQGYNSPLHF. In DNA form, the CDR3 reads TGTGCCAGCAGTGAAGAAGAACAGGGCTATAATTCACCCCTCCACTTT. V gene TRBV6-1 combines with J gene TRBJ1-6; D might be TRBD1 (6 bases). The CDR3 consists of 16 residues. Trimming pared 1 base from V and 3 bases from J, leaving 10 bases between. Germline loops: CDR1 MNHNS, CDR2 SASEGT.

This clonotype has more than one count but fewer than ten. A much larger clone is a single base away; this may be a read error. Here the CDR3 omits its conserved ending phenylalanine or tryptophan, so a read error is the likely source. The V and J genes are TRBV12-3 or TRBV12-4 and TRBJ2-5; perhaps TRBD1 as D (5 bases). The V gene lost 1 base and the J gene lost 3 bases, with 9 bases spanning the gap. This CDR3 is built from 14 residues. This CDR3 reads CASSLGQGEETQYL. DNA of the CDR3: TGTGCCAGCAGTTTAGGGCAGGGTGAAGAGACCCAGTACCTC.

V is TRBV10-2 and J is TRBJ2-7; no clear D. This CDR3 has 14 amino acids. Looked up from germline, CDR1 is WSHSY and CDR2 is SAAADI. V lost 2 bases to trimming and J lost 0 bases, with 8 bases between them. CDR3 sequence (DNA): TGCGCCAGCAGTGAGGGGGTCCCCTCCTACGAGCAGTACTTC. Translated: CASSEGVPSYEQYF.

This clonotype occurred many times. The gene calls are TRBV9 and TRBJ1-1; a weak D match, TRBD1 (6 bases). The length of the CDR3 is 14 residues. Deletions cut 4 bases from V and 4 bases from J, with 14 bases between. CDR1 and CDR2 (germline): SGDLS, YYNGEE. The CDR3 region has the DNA TGTGCCAGCAGCCTCCTCACAGGGACCACTGAAGCTTTCTTT. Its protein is CASSLLTGTTEAFF.

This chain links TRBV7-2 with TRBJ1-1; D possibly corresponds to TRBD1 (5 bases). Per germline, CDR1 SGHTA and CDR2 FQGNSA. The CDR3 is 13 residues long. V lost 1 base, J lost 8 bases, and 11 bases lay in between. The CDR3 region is CASSLVGRAEAFF. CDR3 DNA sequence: TGTGCCAGCAGCTTAGTGGGGCGAGCGGAAGCTTTCTTT.

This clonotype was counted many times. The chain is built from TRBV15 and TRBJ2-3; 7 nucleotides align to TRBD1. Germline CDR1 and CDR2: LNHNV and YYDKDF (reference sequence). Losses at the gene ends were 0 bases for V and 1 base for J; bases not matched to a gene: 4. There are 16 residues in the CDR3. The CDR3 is CATSRERGHGTDTQYF. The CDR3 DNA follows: TGTGCCACCAGCAGAGAGAGGGGGCACGGCACAGATACGCAGTATTTT.

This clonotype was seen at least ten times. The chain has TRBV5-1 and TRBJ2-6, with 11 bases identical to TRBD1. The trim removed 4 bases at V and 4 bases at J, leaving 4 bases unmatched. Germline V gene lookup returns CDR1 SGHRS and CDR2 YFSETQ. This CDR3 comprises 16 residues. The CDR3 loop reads CASSTGQGVGANVLTF. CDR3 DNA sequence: TGCGCCAGCAGCACGGGACAGGGGGTCGGGGCCAACGTCCTGACTTTC.

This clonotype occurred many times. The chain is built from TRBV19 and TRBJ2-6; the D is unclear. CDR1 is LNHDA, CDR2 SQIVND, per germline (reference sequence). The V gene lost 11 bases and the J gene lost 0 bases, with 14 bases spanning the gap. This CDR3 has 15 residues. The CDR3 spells CAVAHGDSGANVLTF. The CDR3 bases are TGTGCCGTAGCCCACGGCGACTCTGGGGCCAACGTCCTGACTTTC.

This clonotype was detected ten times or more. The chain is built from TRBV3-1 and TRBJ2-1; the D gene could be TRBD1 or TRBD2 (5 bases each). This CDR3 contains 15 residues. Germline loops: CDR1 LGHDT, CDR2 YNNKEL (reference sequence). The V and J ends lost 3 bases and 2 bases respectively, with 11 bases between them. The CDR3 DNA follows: TGTGCCAGCAGCCAGCCGGGGCTAACCTACAATGAGCAGTTCTTC. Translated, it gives CASSQPGLTYNEQFF.

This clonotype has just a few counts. The CDR3 bases are TGTGCCAGCTCACAACGGGACCAGCCCCAGCATTTT. Amino acid sequence: CASSQRDQPQHF. This chain links TRBV18 with TRBJ1-5, with D maybe TRBD1 (5 bases). Trimming shortened V by 4 bases and J by 7 bases, and 8 bases separated the two germline ends. This CDR3 region has 12 residues. CDR1 and CDR2 from the germline V gene are KGHSH and LQKENI.

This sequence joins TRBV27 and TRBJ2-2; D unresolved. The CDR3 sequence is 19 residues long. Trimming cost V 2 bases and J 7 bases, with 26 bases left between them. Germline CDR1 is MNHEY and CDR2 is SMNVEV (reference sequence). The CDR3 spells CASSLTPIGVQAQIGELFF. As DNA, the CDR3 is TGTGCCAGCAGTTTAACCCCTATTGGGGTCCAAGCCCAGATCGGGGAGCTGTTTTTT.

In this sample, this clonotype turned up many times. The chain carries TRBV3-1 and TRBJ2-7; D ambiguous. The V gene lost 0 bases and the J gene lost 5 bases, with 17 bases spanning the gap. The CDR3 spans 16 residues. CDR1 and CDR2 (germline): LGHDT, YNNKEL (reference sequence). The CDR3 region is CASSQDLRPWAHEQYF. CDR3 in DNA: TGTGCCAGCAGCCAAGATCTCAGGCCATGGGCGCACGAGCAGTACTTC.

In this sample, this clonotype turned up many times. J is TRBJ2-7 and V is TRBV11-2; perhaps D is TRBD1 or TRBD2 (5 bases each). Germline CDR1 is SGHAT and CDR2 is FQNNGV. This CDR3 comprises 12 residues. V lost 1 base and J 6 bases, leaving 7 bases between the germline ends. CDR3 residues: CASSLVGTEQYF. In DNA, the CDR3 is TGTGCCAGCAGCTTAGTAGGGACCGAGCAGTACTTC.